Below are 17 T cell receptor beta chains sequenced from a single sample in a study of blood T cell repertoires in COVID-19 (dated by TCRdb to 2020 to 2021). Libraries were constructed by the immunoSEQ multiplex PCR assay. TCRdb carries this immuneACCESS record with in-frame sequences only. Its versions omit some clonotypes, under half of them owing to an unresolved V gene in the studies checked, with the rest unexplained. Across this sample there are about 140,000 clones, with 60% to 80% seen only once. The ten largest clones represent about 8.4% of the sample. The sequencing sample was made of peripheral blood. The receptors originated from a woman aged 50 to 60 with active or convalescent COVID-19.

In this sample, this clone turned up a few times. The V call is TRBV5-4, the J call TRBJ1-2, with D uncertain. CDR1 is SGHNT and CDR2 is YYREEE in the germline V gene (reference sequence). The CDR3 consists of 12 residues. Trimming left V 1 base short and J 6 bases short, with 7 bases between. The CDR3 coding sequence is TGTGCCAGCAGCTTGCAACGGGATGGCTACACCTTC. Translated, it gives CASSLQRDGYTF.

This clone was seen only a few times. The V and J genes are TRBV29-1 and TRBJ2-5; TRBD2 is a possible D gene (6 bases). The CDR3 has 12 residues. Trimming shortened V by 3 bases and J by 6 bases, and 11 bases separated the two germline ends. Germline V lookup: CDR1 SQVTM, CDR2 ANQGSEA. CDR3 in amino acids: CSVEEGGKTQYF. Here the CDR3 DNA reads TGCAGCGTTGAGGAGGGAGGAAAGACCCAGTACTTC.

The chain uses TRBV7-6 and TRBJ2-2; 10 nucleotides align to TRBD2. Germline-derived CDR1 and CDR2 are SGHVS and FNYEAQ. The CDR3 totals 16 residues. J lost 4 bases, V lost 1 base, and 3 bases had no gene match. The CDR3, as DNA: TGTGCCAGCAGCTTAGTGCCTAGCGGGAGCACCGGGGAGCTGTTTTTT. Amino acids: CASSLVPSGSTGELFF.

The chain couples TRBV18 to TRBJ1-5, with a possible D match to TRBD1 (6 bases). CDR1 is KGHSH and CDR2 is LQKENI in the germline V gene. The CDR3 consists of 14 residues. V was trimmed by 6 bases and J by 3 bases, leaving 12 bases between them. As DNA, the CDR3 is TGTGCCAGCTCCCCGGGACACAACAATCAGCCCCAGCATTTT. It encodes CASSPGHNNQPQHF.

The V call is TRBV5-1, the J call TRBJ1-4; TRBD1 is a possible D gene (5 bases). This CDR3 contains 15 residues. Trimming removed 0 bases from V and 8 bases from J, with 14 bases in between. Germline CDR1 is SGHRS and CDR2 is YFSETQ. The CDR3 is CASSLEGDLGEKLFF. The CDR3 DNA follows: TGCGCCAGCAGCTTGGAAGGGGATCTTGGAGAAAAACTGTTTTTT.

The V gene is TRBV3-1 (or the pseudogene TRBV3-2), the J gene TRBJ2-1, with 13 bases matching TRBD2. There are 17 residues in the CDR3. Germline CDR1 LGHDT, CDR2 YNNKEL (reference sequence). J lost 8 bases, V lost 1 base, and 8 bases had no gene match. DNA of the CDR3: TGTGCCAGCAGCCAAGCACTAGCGGGGGGGCGGTTCCATGAGCAGTTCTTC. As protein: CASSQALAGGRFHEQFF.

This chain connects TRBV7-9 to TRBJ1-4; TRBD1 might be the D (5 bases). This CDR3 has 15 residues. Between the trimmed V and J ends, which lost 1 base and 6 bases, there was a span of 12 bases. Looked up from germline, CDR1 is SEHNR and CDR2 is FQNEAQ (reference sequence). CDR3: CASSLGSRVDEKLFF. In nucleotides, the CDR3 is TGTGCCAGCAGCTTAGGATCCAGGGTGGATGAAAAACTGTTTTTT.

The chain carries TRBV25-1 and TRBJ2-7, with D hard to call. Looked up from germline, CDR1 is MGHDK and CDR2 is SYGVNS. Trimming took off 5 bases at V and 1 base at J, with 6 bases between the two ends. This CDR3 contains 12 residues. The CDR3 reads CASSQNSYEQYF. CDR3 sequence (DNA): TGTGCCAGCAGTCAAAATTCCTACGAGCAGTACTTC.

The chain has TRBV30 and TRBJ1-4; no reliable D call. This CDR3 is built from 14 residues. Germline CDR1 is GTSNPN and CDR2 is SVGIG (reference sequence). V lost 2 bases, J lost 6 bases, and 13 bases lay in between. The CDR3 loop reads CAWSIGYEDEKLFF. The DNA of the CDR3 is TGTGCCTGGAGTATCGGGTACGAGGATGAAAAACTGTTTTTT.

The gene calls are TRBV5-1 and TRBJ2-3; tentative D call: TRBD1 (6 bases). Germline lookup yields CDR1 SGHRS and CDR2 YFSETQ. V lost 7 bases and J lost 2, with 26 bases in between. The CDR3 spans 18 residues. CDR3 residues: CASRTSPGTPRDTDTQYF. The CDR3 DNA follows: TGCGCCAGCCGAACCAGTCCCGGGACACCGAGGGACACAGATACGCAGTATTTT.

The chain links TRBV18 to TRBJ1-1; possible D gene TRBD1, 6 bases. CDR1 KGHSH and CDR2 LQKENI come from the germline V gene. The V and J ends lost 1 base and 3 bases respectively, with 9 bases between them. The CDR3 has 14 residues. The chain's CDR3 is CASSPQNRDTEAFF. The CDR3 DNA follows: TGTGCCAGCTCACCACAGAACAGGGACACTGAAGCTTTCTTT.

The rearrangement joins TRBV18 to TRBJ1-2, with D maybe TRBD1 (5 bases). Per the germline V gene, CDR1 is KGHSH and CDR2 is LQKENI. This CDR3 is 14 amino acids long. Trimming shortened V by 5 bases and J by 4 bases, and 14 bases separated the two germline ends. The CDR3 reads CASSSSDRGYGYTF. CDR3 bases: TGTGCCAGCTCATCCTCGGATAGGGGCTATGGCTACACCTTC.

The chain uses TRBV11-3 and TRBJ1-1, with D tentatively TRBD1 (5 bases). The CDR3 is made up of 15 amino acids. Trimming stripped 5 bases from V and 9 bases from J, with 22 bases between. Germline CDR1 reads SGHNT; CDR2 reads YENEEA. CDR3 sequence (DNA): TGTGCCAGCAGCGCTGGTAACATCAGGGCACCGAAAGCTTTCTTT. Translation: CASSAGNIRAPKAFF.

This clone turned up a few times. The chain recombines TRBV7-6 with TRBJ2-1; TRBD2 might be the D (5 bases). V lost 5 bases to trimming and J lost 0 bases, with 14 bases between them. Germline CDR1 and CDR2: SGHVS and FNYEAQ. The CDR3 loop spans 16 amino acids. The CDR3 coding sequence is TGTGCCAGCAGCCCTATGATTACTAGCTCCTACAATGAGCAGTTCTTC. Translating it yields CASSPMITSSYNEQFF.

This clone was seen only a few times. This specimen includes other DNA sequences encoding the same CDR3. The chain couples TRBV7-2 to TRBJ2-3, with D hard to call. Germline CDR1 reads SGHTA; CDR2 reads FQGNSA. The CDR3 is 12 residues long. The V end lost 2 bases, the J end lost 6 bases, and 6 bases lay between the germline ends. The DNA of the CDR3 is TGTGCCAGCAGCTTAAGCCGGGATACGCAGTATTTT. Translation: CASSLSRDTQYF.

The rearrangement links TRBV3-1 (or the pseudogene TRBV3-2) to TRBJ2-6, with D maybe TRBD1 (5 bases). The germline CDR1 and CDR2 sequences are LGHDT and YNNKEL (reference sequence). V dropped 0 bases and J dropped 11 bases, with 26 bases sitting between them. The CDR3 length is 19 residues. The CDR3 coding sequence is TGTGCCAGCAGCCAAGATTTCGCCCAGGGATTCCATAATGTCCACGTCCTGACTTTC. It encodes CASSQDFAQGFHNVHVLTF.

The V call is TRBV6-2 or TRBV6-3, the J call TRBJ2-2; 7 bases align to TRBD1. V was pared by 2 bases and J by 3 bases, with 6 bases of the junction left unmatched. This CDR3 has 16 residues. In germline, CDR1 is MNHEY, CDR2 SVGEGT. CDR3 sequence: CASSYPTGAHTGELFF. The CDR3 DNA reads TGTGCCAGCAGTTACCCCACAGGGGCCCACACCGGGGAGCTGTTTTTT.